This T cell receptor beta chain derives from a study of T cells after yellow fever vaccination. CDR1 LGHNA and CDR2 YSLEER come from the germline V gene. The junction had 7 bases not matched to a gene; V was cut back by 1 base and J by 3 bases. There are 16 residues in the CDR3. Study-level findings and limits: The booster saw the reappearance of most primary-vaccination clones (roughly 96% CD4, almost 90% CD8). Weaker, the secondary response peaked sooner, at day 5 versus 15.

5'RACE template switching added a universal primer site and UMIs to TCR cDNA. TCRdb reanalysed the 5' RACE reads using MiXCR and keeps one entry per CDR3 protein. The table shows about 220,000 distinct CDR3 sequences, with about 7% occurring only once. In this sample, this clonotype turned up many times. The antigen is unknown. The specimen was CD4+ T cells sorted from PBMCs, collected on the day of the yellow fever booster vaccination. The sequence was collected from a man aged 30-40 years who received the YFV17D yellow fever vaccine. The chain is built from TRBV4-3 and TRBJ2-3; 7 nucleotides match TRBD2. The DNA of the CDR3 is TGCGCCAGCAGCCAAGCGGGCGGGAGAGGGACAGATACGCAGTATTTT. Its protein product is CASSQAGGRGTDTQYF.